This T cell receptor beta chain comes out of a study of regulatory T cells in long-lasting Graves disease. The J segment lost 0 bases and the V segment lost 8 bases, leaving 2 bases of the junction unmatched. This CDR3 has 14 amino acids. The germline CDR1 and CDR2 sequences are SNHLY and FYNNEI. Stated time point: persistent/refractory GD, antithyroid drugs over 5 years with positive TRAb. From RNA extracted from PBMCs, the TCR library was made. Graves' disease diagnosis followed American Thyroid Association guidelines. Findings and caveats of the study: Those with persistent Graves' had less TCR diversity than newly diagnosed patients.

Turning to this clonotype: The antigen is unknown.

Library construction for TCR beta used iRepertoire HTBI primers and Arm-PCR of CDR3 regions. TCRdb reanalysed the multiplex PCR reads using MiXCR and keeps one entry per CDR3 protein. The sample lists about 470,000 distinct CDR3 sequences; about a fifth were seen once. The rearrangement uses TRBV2 and TRBJ2-2; 8 nucleotides match TRBD2. Sequences were derived from peripheral blood mononuclear cells (PBMCs), sampled when the disease was refractory, from a patient treated with antithyroid drugs. The TCR originated in a female donor with Graves disease. CDR3 DNA: TGTGCCAGCCATAGCGGGGCGAACACCGGGGAGCTGTTTTTT. Its translation is CASHSGANTGELFF.